The 2 T cell receptor beta chains below all came from one sample that was sequenced in a study of blood T cell repertoires in COVID-19 (dated by TCRdb to 2020 to 2021). The protocol used for the library was the immunoSEQ multiplex PCR assay. TCRdb carries this immuneACCESS record with in-frame sequences only. Its versions omit some clonotypes, under half of them owing to an unresolved V gene in the studies checked, with the rest unexplained. The sample yields about 140,000 clones; about four fifths were counted once. 8% to 9% of the sample rests with the top ten. The sequenced sample consisted of peripheral blood. The receptor source for this set is a man aged 25 to 40 with COVID-19, enrolled during active disease.

The chain recombines TRBV27 with TRBJ2-5; TRBD2 matches at 11 bases. The CDR3 has 15 residues. V dropped 7 bases and J dropped 3; count of bases not matched to a gene: 7. Germline V lookup: CDR1 MNHEY, CDR2 SMNVEV (reference sequence). Here the CDR3 DNA reads TGTGCCAGCAAGCTATTAGCGGGAGGGGAAGAGACCCAGTACTTC. It yields the protein CASKLLAGGEETQYF.

This clone was picked up one time. The CDR3 is CASSPQVSGTDTQYF. Here the CDR3 DNA reads TGTGCCAGCAGCCCTCAGGTGTCGGGCACAGATACGCAGTATTTT. The chain is built from TRBV5-5 and TRBJ2-3, with no clear D. Trimming cost V 4 bases and J 1 base, with 13 bases left between them. The CDR3 extends over 15 amino acids. Germline CDR1 and CDR2: SGHKS and YYEKEE (reference sequence).